Listed below are T cell receptor beta chains from one sample, sequenced in a study of shared clonotypes between healthy human individuals. Sequenced by immunoSEQ multiplex PCR; TCRdb stores in-frame clones only, minus some. The data show about 600,000 clones, with almost 97% seen just once and 0.045% to 0.07% held by the top ten. Source material: naive CD4+ T cells sorted from blood. The receptor set was obtained from a woman aged 30 to 39 in good health. The CDR3 runs from the conserved cysteine through the conserved F or W. Each record gives: CDR3 length, clone size, D gene, J gene, V gene, CDR3 protein, CDR3 DNA. A D gene is named only where the DNA matches it firmly. A clone size is listed for some rows: how often the clone was seen (once, few, many), or a class if it is expanded.

>18|-|TRBD1|TRBJ1-4|TRBV10-3
CAISDGTALGATNEKLFF
TGTGCCATCAGTGATGGGACAGCCTTGGGGGCAACTAATGAAAAACTGTTTTTT
>14|-|TRBD1|TRBJ1-1|TRBV27
CASSLTGAATEAFF
TGTGCCAGCAGTTTAACAGGGGCGGCCACTGAAGCTTTCTTT
>15|-|TRBD1|TRBJ1-1|TRBV27
CASRPATGRDTEAFF
TGTGCCAGCAGACCCGCGACAGGGAGGGACACTGAAGCTTTCTTT
>11|-|TRBD2|TRBJ2-1|TRBV28
CASRSGVEQFF
TGTGCCAGCAGGAGCGGGGTTGAGCAGTTCTTC
>17|once|TRBD2|TRBJ2-1|TRBV27
CASSLGPPGTSFTEQFF
TGTGCCAGCAGTTTGGGCCCCCCTGGGACTAGTTTTACTGAGCAGTTCTTC
>14|-|TRBD2|TRBJ2-5|TRBV6-5
CASSRAGVMETQYF
TGTGCCAGCAGCCGAGCGGGAGTGATGGAGACCCAGTACTTC
>15|-|-|TRBJ2-1|TRBV11-2
CASSPGPYSYNEQFF
TGTGCCAGCAGCCCGGGACCCTACTCCTACAATGAGCAGTTCTTC
>13|-|TRBD1|TRBJ2-3|TRBV11-2
CASSLDRADTQYF
TGTGCCAGCAGCCTCGACAGGGCTGATACGCAGTATTTT
>14|-|-|TRBJ1-4|TRBV28
CASRTPGGNEKLFF
TGTGCCAGCAGGACGCCGGGAGGGAATGAAAAACTGTTTTTT
>15|-|-|TRBJ1-2|TRBV25-1
CASRSVGPYNYGYTF
TGTGCCAGCAGATCCGTCGGGCCGTATAACTATGGCTACACCTTC
>13|-|-|TRBJ2-5|TRBV7-7
CASSIQRQETQYF
TGTGCCAGCAGCATCCAGAGACAAGAGACCCAGTACTTC
>14|-|-|TRBJ2-6|TRBV5-8
CASSLPRGANVLTF
TGTGCCAGCAGCCTTCCAAGGGGGGCCAACGTCCTGACTTTC
>14|-|-|TRBJ2-3|TRBV7-9
CASSWGTSTDTQYF
TGTGCCAGCAGCTGGGGGACTAGCACAGATACGCAGTATTTT
>15|once|TRBD2|TRBJ2-3|TRBV5-4
CASTEAGGGRDTQYF
TGTGCCAGCACCGAGGCGGGAGGGGGGAGAGATACGCAGTATTTT
>15|-|-|TRBJ1-4|TRBV28
CASKGAGPSGEKLFF
TGTGCCAGCAAAGGGGCAGGCCCTTCGGGTGAAAAACTGTTTTTT
>15|-|-|TRBJ1-5|TRBV28
CASSLPGFGDQPQHF
TGTGCCAGCAGTTTACCAGGGTTTGGGGATCAGCCCCAGCATTTT
>17|-|TRBD2|TRBJ2-5|TRBV19
CASSIRRGTSRRETQYF
TGTGCCAGTAGTATCCGCCGCGGGACTAGCAGAAGGGAGACCCAGTACTTC
>15|-|TRBD1|TRBJ2-2|TRBV2
CASRGSTGGTGELFF
TGTGCCAGCAGGGGCTCGACAGGGGGCACCGGGGAGCTGTTTTTT
>17|-|-|TRBJ2-5|TRBV7-8
CASSSHQGPGRGETQYF
TGTGCCAGCAGCTCGCACCAGGGGCCAGGGAGAGGGGAGACCCAGTACTTC
>14|once|TRBD1|TRBJ1-1|TRBV13
CASSLGVDRGEAFF
TGTGCCAGCAGCTTAGGTGTGGACAGGGGAGAAGCTTTCTTT
>15|-|TRBD2|TRBJ2-1|TRBV28
CASSLSVAGYNEQFF
TGTGCCAGCAGCTTAAGCGTAGCGGGATACAATGAGCAGTTCTTC
>15|-|TRBD2|TRBJ2-5|TRBV28
CASTSSGEGGETQYF
TGTGCCAGCACCTCTAGCGGGGAGGGTGGAGAGACCCAGTACTTC
>12|-|-|TRBJ1-1|TRBV28
CASLGANTEAFF
TGTGCCAGCCTAGGGGCAAACACTGAAGCTTTCTTT
>18|-|-|TRBJ1-2|TRBV27
CASSLSGQGGGPNYGYTF
TGTGCCAGCAGTTTATCCGGGCAGGGCGGAGGACCTAACTATGGCTACACCTTC
>14|-|-|TRBJ2-7|TRBV2
CASSEGVGLHEQYF
TGTGCCAGCAGTGAAGGGGTTGGTCTACACGAGCAGTACTTC
>15|-|TRBD1|TRBJ2-7|TRBV18
CASSAQGTTLNEQYF
TGTGCCAGCTCAGCACAGGGGACGACGTTAAACGAGCAGTACTTC
>15|-|TRBD1|TRBJ1-5|TRBV18
CASSPLQGPEQPQHF
TGTGCCAGCTCACCTTTACAGGGGCCCGAGCAGCCCCAGCATTTT
>19|once|TRBD1|TRBJ1-1|TRBV4-2
CASSQDIPLTGTLNTEAFF
TGTGCCAGCAGCCAAGATATTCCCCTGACAGGGACCCTGAACACTGAAGCTTTCTTT
>15|few|-|TRBJ2-2|TRBV14
CASSQVFSETGELFF
TGTGCCAGCAGCCAAGTGTTTAGCGAGACCGGGGAGCTGTTTTTT
>15|-|TRBD1|TRBJ1-1|TRBV19
CASSIGRQGVTEAFF
TGTGCCAGTAGTATTGGAAGGCAGGGGGTGACTGAAGCTTTCTTT
>14|-|-|TRBJ2-1|TRBV7-8
CASSLRSAYNEQFF
TGTGCCAGCAGCTTACGGTCAGCATACAATGAGCAGTTCTTC
>18|-|TRBD2|TRBJ2-7|TRBV6-1
CASSEMPSGRGSSYEQYF
TGTGCCAGCAGTGAAATGCCTAGCGGGAGAGGAAGCTCCTACGAGCAGTACTTC
>15|-|-|TRBJ2-1|TRBV12-2
CASRFERDPYNEQFF
TGTGCAAGTCGCTTCGAGCGGGATCCATACAATGAGCAGTTCTTC
>14|-|TRBD1|TRBJ1-1|TRBV6-1
CASSLQGGGTEAFF
TGTGCCAGCAGTTTACAGGGGGGCGGCACTGAAGCTTTCTTT
>15|-|TRBD1|TRBJ1-4|TRBV7-2
CASSSSGTGGEKLFF
TGTGCCAGCAGTTCATCCGGGACAGGTGGTGAAAAACTGTTTTTT
>15|-|TRBD1|TRBJ1-6|TRBV14
CASSQGQPNNSPLHF
TGTGCCAGCAGCCAGGGACAGCCCAATAATTCACCCCTCCACTTT
>13|-|-|TRBJ2-5|TRBV5-1
CASSSPGRETQYF
TGCGCCAGCAGCTCACCAGGGCGTGAGACCCAGTACTTC
>15|-|-|TRBJ2-7|TRBV27
CATTSWASAPYEQYF
TGTGCCACGACCTCATGGGCTAGCGCACCCTACGAGCAGTACTTC
>15|-|TRBD2|TRBJ2-1|TRBV2
CASSATSGTYNEQFF
TGTGCCAGCAGTGCTACTAGCGGAACCTACAATGAGCAGTTCTTC
>12|-|-|TRBJ1-2|TRBV6-1
CASSIQGRGYTF
TGTGCCAGCAGCATACAGGGTCGAGGCTACACCTTC
>15|-|-|TRBJ1-4|TRBV18
CASSPGGFSEEKLFF
TGTGCCAGCTCACCCGGGGGCTTTTCAGAAGAAAAACTGTTTTTT
>17|-|TRBD2|TRBJ2-2|TRBV11-2
CASSGLKAGGLTGELFF
TGTGCCAGCAGCGGACTAAAAGCGGGAGGGTTAACCGGGGAGCTGTTTTTT
>16|-|-|TRBJ1-4|TRBV4-1
CASSQGPDSPTEKLFF
TGCGCCAGCAGCCAAGGGCCGGACAGCCCTACTGAAAAACTGTTTTTT
>14|-|-|TRBJ2-1|TRBV10-1
CASSGQAPYNEQFF
TGCGCCAGCAGTGGACAGGCCCCCTACAATGAGCAGTTCTTC
>16|-|TRBD2|TRBJ2-2|TRBV7-6
CASSIAGGPGTGELFF
TGTGCCAGCAGCATAGCGGGAGGGCCGGGCACCGGGGAGCTGTTTTTT